Below, one TCR beta chain is given with its context. The sample belongs to a study of blood T cells in healthy people across ages. Study-level information: About one barcoded beta molecule per two T cells was the capture yield of template switching.

Each donor gave approximately 9.7 milliliters of peripheral blood. Then a second PCR, running roughly 7 to 11 cycles, was carried out with a sample-barcoded 5' primer and a J-beta primer mix. The template-switch adaptor was a 5' adaptor with 12 random nucleotides. It tagged each cDNA molecule. Every sample returned 2.5 million or more CDR3-containing paired-end reads. TCRdb analysed the 5' RACE reads with MiXCR anew, one entry per CDR3 protein. The profile shows 1.2 million to 1.5 million distinct CDR3 sequences, 55% to 75% of them singletons. This sequence was found in a young man in good health. The sequencing sample was made of blood.

This chain's CDR3 is CATSRVTGPRRETQYF. In DNA, the CDR3 is TGTGCCACCAGCAGAGTCACAGGCCCACGCAGAGAGACCCAGTACTTC. The chain links TRBV15 to TRBJ2-7; a weak D match, TRBD1 (5 bases). With the DNA end fitting TRBJ2-5 better, the J assignment may be wrong. The CDR3 contains 16 residues. CDR1 is LNHNV, CDR2 YYDKDF, per germline (reference sequence).